Listed below are T cell receptor beta chains from one sample, sequenced in a study of T cell responses to AZD1222 COVID-19 vaccine. Data came from immunoSEQ multiplex PCR; TCRdb stores just in-frame clones and leaves some out. Among over 100,000 clones listed, around nine tenths were seen once. The sequencing here drew on peripheral blood, taken on day 0 of AZD1222 vaccination. These receptors all stem from an adult in good health. The CDR3 runs from the conserved cysteine through the conserved F or W. D genes are given only for firm matches. Not every row has a clone size; where given, it reads once, few, many or a size class.

V,J,size,D,DNA,CDR3
TRBV5-1,TRBJ1-1,NA,NA,TGCGCCAGCAGCTTGGAAACATACAACACTGAAGCTTTCTTT,CASSLETYNTEAFF
TRBV10-2,TRBJ2-7,NA,NA,TGCGCCAGCAGTGAAAGTGGGAGAAGCTACGAGCAGTACTTC,CASSESGRSYEQYF
TRBV19,TRBJ2-1,NA,NA,TGTGCCAGTAGTATCCCCTCTGACGGGGGTCGGTTCTTC,CASSIPSDGGRFF
TRBV5-6,TRBJ1-5,NA,TRBD1,TGTGCCAGCAGCTCCCGGACAGGGGGCGGAAGCAATCAGCCCCAGCATTTT,CASSSRTGGGSNQPQHF
TRBV29-1,TRBJ2-7,NA,TRBD2,TGCAGCGTTGGGGCCACTAGCGGCTACGAGCAGTACTTC,CSVGATSGYEQYF
TRBV29-1,TRBJ1-1,once,NA,TGCAGCGTTGGCCTTCTGACAATGAACACTGAAGCTTTCTTT,CSVGLLTMNTEAFF
TRBV28,TRBJ2-5,once,TRBD2,TGTGCCAGCAGTTCCCGGCGGGAGGGCCCGCAAGAGACCCAGTACTTC,CASSSRREGPQETQYF
TRBV10-2,TRBJ2-7,NA,NA,TGCGCCAGCAGTCCTCCGGGACTGAACTACGAGCAGTACTTC,CASSPPGLNYEQYF
TRBV7-9,TRBJ1-1,NA,NA,TGTGCCAGCAGCTCCGGCGGCACTGAAGCTTTCTTT,CASSSGGTEAFF
TRBV5-1,TRBJ2-2,many,TRBD2,TGCGCCAGCAGCCCCCTGGCGGGGGGGCCGGTAGACGGGGAGCTGTTTTTT,CASSPLAGGPVDGELFF
TRBV28,TRBJ2-4,NA,TRBD2,TGTGCCAGCAGTTTAGTGGCTAGCGGAAGAGGTGAAAACATTCAGTACTTC,CASSLVASGRGENIQYF